A selection of T cell receptor beta chains follows, all from one sample in a study of chemoradiotherapy in HPV16-positive cancers. Repertoires were generated with immunoSEQ multiplex PCR, while TCRdb's copy carries only in-frame clones and drops some. In the table there are approximately 3,100 clones, more than 85% of which are singletons. Source: tumor tissue, taken from a patient who underwent chemoradiotherapy. The receptors come from a human donor with HPV-associated anogenital cancer. CDR3s include the opening cysteine and the closing phenylalanine or tryptophan. The D gene is left open where the match is weak. A row's size may be missing; if present it is once, few, many or a size class.

V gene: TRBV6-6; CDR3 length: 15; J gene: TRBJ1-2; clone size: NA; D gene: TRBD1; CDR3 DNA: TGTGCCAGCAGTTGGGGCGACAGGGAATATAGTGGCTACACCTTC; CDR3 protein: CASSWGDREYSGYTF
V gene: TRBV6-6; CDR3 length: 14; J gene: TRBJ1-5; clone size: once; D gene: NA; CDR3 DNA: TGTGCCAGCAGCCTATACGGGGGTGGTCAGCCCCAGCATTTT; CDR3 protein: CASSLYGGGQPQHF
V gene: TRBV19; CDR3 length: 13; J gene: TRBJ2-7; clone size: NA; D gene: NA; CDR3 DNA: TGTGCCAGTCACTCGACAAATAGCTACGAGCAGTACTTC; CDR3 protein: CASHSTNSYEQYF
V gene: TRBV18; CDR3 length: 13; J gene: TRBJ2-3; clone size: NA; D gene: NA; CDR3 DNA: TGTGCCAGCTCACCACCTAGCACAGATACGCAGTATTTT; CDR3 protein: CASSPPSTDTQYF
V gene: TRBV4-1; CDR3 length: 17; J gene: TRBJ2-2; clone size: NA; D gene: TRBD1; CDR3 DNA: TGCGCCAGCAGCCAAGAGGGACAGGGGGCGAATACCGGGGAGCTGTTTTTT; CDR3 protein: CASSQEGQGANTGELFF
V gene: TRBV6-4; CDR3 length: 15; J gene: TRBJ2-3; clone size: NA; D gene: TRBD1; CDR3 DNA: TGTGCCAGCAGTGACCAACAGGGGACCACAGATACGCAGTATTTT; CDR3 protein: CASSDQQGTTDTQYF
V gene: TRBV6-4; CDR3 length: 22; J gene: TRBJ2-1; clone size: NA; D gene: TRBD2; CDR3 DNA: TGTGCCAGCAGTGACCCAATGGTAGCGGGAGGCACCACCACCAACATCCGTGGTGAGCAGTTCTTC; CDR3 protein: CASSDPMVAGGTTTNIRGEQFF
V gene: TRBV6-4; CDR3 length: 14; J gene: TRBJ2-3; clone size: few; D gene: NA; CDR3 DNA: TGTGCCAGCAGTGACTCTGGCGAGACAGATACGCAGTATTTT; CDR3 protein: CASSDSGETDTQYF
V gene: TRBV29-1; CDR3 length: 12; J gene: TRBJ2-2; clone size: once; D gene: TRBD1; CDR3 DNA: TGCAGCGTGGGGACAGGGGGCCGGGAGCTGTTTTTT; CDR3 protein: CSVGTGGRELFF
V gene: TRBV5-1; CDR3 length: 15; J gene: TRBJ2-5; clone size: NA; D gene: TRBD1; CDR3 DNA: TGCGCCAGCAGCTCAGAGGGGACAGGGGAAGAGACCCAGTACTTC; CDR3 protein: CASSSEGTGEETQYF